Listed here are 10 T cell receptor beta chains from one sample, sequenced in a study of blood T cell repertoires in COVID-19 (dated by TCRdb to about 2020). The library relied on the immunoSEQ multiplex PCR assay. The immuneACCESS repertoire file appears here via TCRdb, limited to in-frame rearrangements. These files lack a portion of the clones; in checked studies, under half of the deficit traces to unresolved V genes, and the cause of the others is not known. In all, the sample holds some 160,000 clones, and about 86% of those were seen once. Together, the top ten hold roughly 19% of the sample. The sample was peripheral blood. The receptors originated from a woman between 70 and 85 years old who had recovered from COVID-19.

This chain uses TRBV7-9 with TRBJ2-7, with 7 bases matching TRBD1. CDR3 length: 15 residues. J was trimmed by 1 base and V by 5 bases; bases with no gene match: 8. Germline V lookup: CDR1 SEHNR, CDR2 FQNEAQ (reference sequence). Written as DNA, the CDR3 is TGTGCCAGCAGCAATGGGGACAGAAATTCCTACGAGCAGTACTTC. This gives the protein CASSNGDRNSYEQYF.

The chain joins TRBV7-2 to TRBJ2-7; 8 bases are shared with TRBD1. With 1 base clipped from V and 0 bases from J, the junction kept 8 bases outside the gene matches. Germline loops: CDR1 SGHTA, CDR2 FQGNSA. CDR3 length: 17 residues. CDR3 nucleotide sequence: TGTGCCAGCAGCTTAGTAGCAGGGGGCAGGGGCTCCTACGAGCAGTACTTC. This sequence encodes CASSLVAGGRGSYEQYF.

V gene TRBV14 combines with J gene TRBJ1-1, with D hard to call. This CDR3 comprises 13 residues. Deletions cut 5 bases from V and 1 base from J, with 8 bases between. Germline V gene lookup returns CDR1 SGHDN and CDR2 FVKESK. The CDR3 DNA is TGTGCCAGCAGCTATCTCCCGAACACTGAAGCTTTCTTT. Protein: CASSYLPNTEAFF.

The rearrangement joins TRBV7-9 to TRBJ2-2; TRBD1 is a possible D gene (6 bases). This CDR3 comprises 13 residues. Germline V gene lookup returns CDR1 SEHNR and CDR2 FQNEAQ (reference sequence). The CDR3 sequence is CASYYRATGELFF. The CDR3, as DNA: TGTGCTTCCTATTACAGGGCCACCGGGGAGCTGTTTTTT.

The chain has TRBV7-3 and TRBJ2-1; 8 bases fit TRBD2. The CDR3 loop spans 15 amino acids. Germline CDR1 reads SGHTA; CDR2 reads FQGTGA. V was clipped by 5 bases and J by 4 bases; unmatched bases: 7. The CDR3 DNA follows: TGTGCCAGCAGCAACGGGAGGGCCCAATACAATGAGCAGTTCTTC. It specifies CASSNGRAQYNEQFF.

The rearrangement links TRBV15 to TRBJ1-3, with a tentative D call TRBD1 (5 bases). V dropped 1 base and J dropped 10 bases, with 14 bases sitting between them. Germline values: CDR1 LNHNV, CDR2 YYDKDF (reference sequence). The CDR3 has 14 amino acids. CDR3 DNA: TGTGCCACCAGCAGAGGGGGCTCTGTGGAGACCATATATTTT. Amino acid sequence: CATSRGGSVETIYF.

This chain links TRBV10-3 with TRBJ2-2, with 7 bases fitting TRBD1. Germline-derived CDR1 and CDR2 are ENHRY and SYGVKD. This CDR3 contains 14 residues. V lost 4 bases and J lost 6; bases outside the gene matches: 5. In DNA form, the CDR3 reads TGTGCCATCAGTGCCCCCCAGGGGGCCGGGGAGCTGTTTTTT. Translated: CAISAPQGAGELFF.

This clone was found a few times. This chain uses TRBV27 with TRBJ2-1, with 10 bases fitting TRBD2. From germline, CDR1 is MNHEY and CDR2 SMNVEV (reference sequence). V shed 7 bases and J 7 bases; nucleotides not matched to a gene: 16. The CDR3 covers 17 residues. Written as DNA, the CDR3 is TGTGCCAGCACCCCGCGGCTAGCGGGAGTTGGGCGTAATGAGCAGTTCTTC. The encoded protein is CASTPRLAGVGRNEQFF.

This chain links TRBV11-2 with TRBJ2-2, with a tentative D call TRBD1 (5 bases). Trimming removed 0 bases from V and 0 bases from J, with 11 bases in between. From germline, CDR1 is SGHAT and CDR2 FQNNGV. This CDR3 is 17 amino acids long. The CDR3 reads CASSLDQHRTNTGELFF. The DNA of the CDR3 is TGTGCCAGCAGCTTAGATCAGCACAGGACGAACACCGGGGAGCTGTTTTTT.

The chain combines TRBV7-2 with TRBJ2-7; TRBD1 matches at 10 bases. Germline V gene lookup returns CDR1 SGHTA and CDR2 FQGNSA. The V gene end was trimmed by 6 bases and the J gene end by 5 bases; junction bases not matched to a gene: 7. This CDR3 region has 14 residues. CDR3 nucleotides: TGTGCCAGCAGTCAGACAGGGGGCCCTGACGAGCAGTACTTC. Its translation: CASSQTGGPDEQYF.